This T cell receptor (beta chain) was identified in a study of cytomegalovirus exposure and HLA in healthy donors. The PCR used 60 Vbeta and 13 Jbeta primers. Profiling relied on immunoSEQ multiplex PCR, and the TCRdb table lists in-frame clones only, not all of them. The sample holds 130,000 to 150,000 clones. The CDR3 is 18 amino acids. The germline CDR1 and CDR2 sequences are ENHRY and SYGVKD. V shed 4 bases and J 3 bases; nucleotides not matched to a gene: 16. Sequencing used PBMCs. The sequence derives from a male donor in good health and CMV-seronegative. This chain uses TRBV10-3 with TRBJ2-7, with TRBD1 matching over 9 bases. The CDR3 bases are TGTGCCATCAGTGTTCGCTCCCTCTGGGACAGGGAGTACTACGAGCAGTACTTC. Its protein is CAISVRSLWDREYYEQYF.